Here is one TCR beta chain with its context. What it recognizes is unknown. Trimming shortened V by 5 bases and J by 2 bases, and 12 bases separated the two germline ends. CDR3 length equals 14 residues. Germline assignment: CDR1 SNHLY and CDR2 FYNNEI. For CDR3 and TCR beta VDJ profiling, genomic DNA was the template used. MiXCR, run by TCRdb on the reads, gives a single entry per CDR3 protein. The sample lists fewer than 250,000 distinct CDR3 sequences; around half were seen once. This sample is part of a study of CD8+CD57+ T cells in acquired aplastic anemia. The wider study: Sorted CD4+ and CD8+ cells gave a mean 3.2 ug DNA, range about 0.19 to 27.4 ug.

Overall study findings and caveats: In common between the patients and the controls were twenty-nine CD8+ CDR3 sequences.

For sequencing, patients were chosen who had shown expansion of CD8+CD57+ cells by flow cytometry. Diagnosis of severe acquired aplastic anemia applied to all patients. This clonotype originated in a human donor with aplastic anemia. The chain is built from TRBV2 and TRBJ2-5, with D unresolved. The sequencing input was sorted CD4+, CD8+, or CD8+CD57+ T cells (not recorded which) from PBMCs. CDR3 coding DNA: TGTGCCAGCAGTCGTGGGCAAACTCAAGAGACCCAGTACTTC. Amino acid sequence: CASSRGQTQETQYF.